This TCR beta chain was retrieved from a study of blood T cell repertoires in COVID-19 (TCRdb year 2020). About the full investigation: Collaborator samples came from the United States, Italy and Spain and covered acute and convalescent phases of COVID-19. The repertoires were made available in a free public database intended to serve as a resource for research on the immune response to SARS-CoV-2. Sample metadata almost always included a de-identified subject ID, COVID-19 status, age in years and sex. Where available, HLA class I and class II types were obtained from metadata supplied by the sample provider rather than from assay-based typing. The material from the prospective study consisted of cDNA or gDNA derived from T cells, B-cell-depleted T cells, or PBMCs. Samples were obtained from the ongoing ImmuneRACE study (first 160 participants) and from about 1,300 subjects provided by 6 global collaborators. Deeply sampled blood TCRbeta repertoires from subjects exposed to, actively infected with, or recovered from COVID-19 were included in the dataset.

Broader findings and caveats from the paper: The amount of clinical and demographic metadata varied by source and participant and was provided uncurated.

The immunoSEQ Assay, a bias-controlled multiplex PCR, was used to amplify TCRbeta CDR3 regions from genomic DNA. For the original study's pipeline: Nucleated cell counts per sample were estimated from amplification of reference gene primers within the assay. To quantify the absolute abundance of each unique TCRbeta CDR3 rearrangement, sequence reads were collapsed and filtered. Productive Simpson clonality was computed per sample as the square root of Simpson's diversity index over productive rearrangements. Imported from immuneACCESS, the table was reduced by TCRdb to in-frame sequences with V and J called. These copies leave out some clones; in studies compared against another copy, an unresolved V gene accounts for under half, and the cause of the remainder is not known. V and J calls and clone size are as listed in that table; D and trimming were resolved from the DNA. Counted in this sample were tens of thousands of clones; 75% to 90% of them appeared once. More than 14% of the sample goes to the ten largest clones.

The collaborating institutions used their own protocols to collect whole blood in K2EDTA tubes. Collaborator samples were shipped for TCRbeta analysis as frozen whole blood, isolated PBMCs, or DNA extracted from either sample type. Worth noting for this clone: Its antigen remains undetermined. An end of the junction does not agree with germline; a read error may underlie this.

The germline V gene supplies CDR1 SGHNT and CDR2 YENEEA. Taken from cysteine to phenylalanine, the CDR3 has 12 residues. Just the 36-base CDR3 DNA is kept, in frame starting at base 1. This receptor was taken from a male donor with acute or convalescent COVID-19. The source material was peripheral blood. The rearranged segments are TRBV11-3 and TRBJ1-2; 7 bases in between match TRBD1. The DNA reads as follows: TGTGCCAGCAGCCATGCGACAGGGTCTCCCCTCTTC. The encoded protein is CASSHATGSPLF.